This TCR beta chain was sequenced during a study of T-cell memory formation after mild COVID-19 (dated by TCRdb to the early 2020s). In terms of the full investigation: TCR sequence clusters from the two donors were largely donor specific. T-cell clones expanding and contracting after mild COVID-19 in a couple of donors were tracked by longitudinal TCRalpha and TCRbeta repertoire sequencing. The cohort comprised two young, previously healthy adult volunteers, one female and one male. What the research found in general, with its limitations: Contracting CD4+ clones turned up mainly in the CM and EM memory subsets, whereas EMRA was where CD8+ clones were enriched. Clones that contracted from day 15 to 85 showed balanced CD4/CD8 phenotypes, whereas a second wave of clones that expanded from day 15 to 37 leaned towards CD4+. The study included only a couple of mild cases, and larger cohorts that include severe cases with pre-infection samples were judged to be necessary. The detection of some responding clones in pre-infection memory suggests that pre-existing cross-reactive memory T cells joined the SARS-CoV-2 response. Whether the second-wave clones peaking on day 37 were SARS-CoV-2 specific was not confirmed.

This clonotype was observed many times. Its cognate antigen has yet to be identified. One base away there is no much larger clone; base qualities are not given. From its cysteine to its phenylalanine, the CDR3 spans 12 amino acids. Of all the DNA, just the CDR3 is kept, 36 bases in frame from base 1. CDR1 SGHKS and CDR2 YYEKEE are derived from the germline V gene (reference sequence). The V and J ends are trimmed by 4 bases and 7 bases, leaving 9 bases between them. Ficoll-Paque density gradient centrifugation was the method used to isolate PBMCs. The instrument was an Illumina NovaSeq 6000. TCRalpha and TCRbeta cDNA libraries were constructed by 5'RACE with constant-segment primers, with sample barcodes and unique molecular identifiers being introduced. Trizol reagent was used to extract RNA from every sample. Amplification of the libraries took two PCR steps, and the second step added a second sample barcode plus Illumina TruSeq adapters. The libraries were sequenced on an Illumina NovaSeq using 2 x 150 bp paired-end reads. Under the source paper's analysis protocol: Demultiplexing of reads and collapsing into UMI-guided consensus sequences were performed with migec v1.2.7. Using mixcr v2.1.11, UMI consensuses were aligned to TRA and TRB V and J templates and then assembled into clonotypes. Expanded or contracted clonotypes were those called significant by both edgeR and NoisET, with noise models trained on biological replicates. For edgeR calls, the cutoffs were a false discovery rate-adjusted p below 0.01 and a log2 fold-change threshold of 1. As an exploratory analysis of dynamics, max-normalized trajectories of the 1000 most abundant clonotypes were examined with PCA combined with hierarchical clustering. The CD4 or CD8 phenotype of responding clones was assigned using the separately sequenced CD4+ and CD8+ repertoires. In TCRdb, the public reads were trimmed at Q25 with fastp and aligned with MiXCR, with productive beta chains retained. CDR3 protein duplicates are merged, each entry listing the most common genes and DNA. TCRdb assigned the V and J calls; the authors' analysis was not used. The sample table contains 300,000 to 400,000 distinct CDR3 sequences; only one count was recorded for roughly an eighth of them. In total, the top ten clones hold approximately 22% of the sample.

Sample: PBMCs or a T cell subset sorted from them (not recorded which). The chain is made from TRBV5-5 and TRBJ1-5, with no confident D gene call. This clonotype was sampled from a man between 18 and 35 years old who had mild COVID-19 (a few samples of this study predate the infection). The sample titles of this study are shuffled in the database, so cell type and time point are left out; the donor was told from shared clones. The CDR3 region has the sequence CASSPVGQPQHF. The nucleotide sequence reads as follows: TGTGCCAGCAGCCCCGTTGGCCAGCCCCAGCATTTT.